These T cell receptor beta chains were read from a single sample in a study of blood T cells in healthy people across ages. From the 5' RACE reads, TCRdb called clonotypes with MiXCR, one entry per CDR3 protein. The sample includes roughly 1.7 million distinct CDR3 sequences, 30% to 40% of them seen just once. Sequences were obtained from blood. The receptors derive from a woman aged 25 to 39 in good health. Each CDR3 is given with its conserved first and last residue.

18	TRBV20-1	TRBJ2-1	CSAGVVGVRGRRSNEQFF
16	TRBV29-1	TRBJ2-1	CSVEEYSGGSYNEQFF
14	TRBV28	TRBJ2-5	CASSSRQHQETQYF
15	TRBV9	TRBJ1-4	CASSVAGKGGEKLFF
13	TRBV7-2	TRBJ1-1	CASSLGGRGEAFF
14	TRBV9	TRBJ1-1	CASSANYRGTEAFF
14	TRBV12-3/TRBV12-4	TRBJ1-2	CASSFRDRGEGYTF
16	TRBV21-1	TRBJ2-3	CASSPGGDRPTDTQYF
12	TRBV10-3	TRBJ2-7	CAAGQGNYEQYF
16	TRBV3-1	TRBJ1-1	CASSQEYRGRVPEAFF
18	TRBV11-2	TRBJ2-1	CASSLGVGLAGGYNEQFF
13	TRBV20-1	TRBJ1-2	CSARILQGRGYTF
12	TRBV29-1	TRBJ2-7	CSVTGTGNEQYF
13	TRBV6-4	TRBJ2-1	CASSDLQGDEQFF
13	TRBV6-6	TRBJ2-7	CASRRDRTYEQYF
15	TRBV5-1	TRBJ2-1	CASKQGQGAVSEQFF
13	TRBV7-3	TRBJ2-1	CAVLGSSYNEQFF
13	TRBV20-1	TRBJ2-7	CSARDPRGDEQYF
12	TRBV30	TRBJ2-1	CAWLANQETQFF
14	TRBV7-2	TRBJ1-2	CASSLGTGDGGYTF
13	TRBV5-1	TRBJ2-5	CASSFGKQETQYF
12	TRBV20-1	TRBJ2-7	CSSQRTSYEQYF
14	TRBV5-1	TRBJ2-7	CASSLGDRVREQYF
15	TRBV28	TRBJ2-5	CASSLVDQLEESQYF
16	TRBV25-1	TRBJ2-5	CASSELGRDARETQYF
15	TRBV20-1	TRBJ1-6	CSARGDSSRNSPLHF
16	TRBV20-1	TRBJ2-3	CSARVPTSGRTDTQYF
11	TRBV29-1	TRBJ1-2	CSVAVVYGYTF
15	TRBV6-5	.	CASSRGTDGRETQYF
17	TRBV15	TRBJ2-5	CATSRDWPGLSGQTQYF
15	TRBV3-1	TRBJ2-3	CASTEAGYSTDTQYF
16	TRBV6-5	TRBJ2-5	CASSYAHRGLQETQYF
15	TRBV6-5	TRBJ2-1	CASSAGQGLYNEQFF
16	TRBV10-3	TRBJ2-3	CAISESGAAGVDTQYF
12	TRBV25-1	TRBJ2-5	CASSEVKETQYF
12	TRBV2	TRBJ1-1	CASSPDLHEAFF
12	TRBV25-1	TRBJ2-1	CASYDTDNEQFF
16	TRBV7-8	TRBJ1-2	CASSFFRSGENNGYTF
15	TRBV6-1	TRBJ2-5	CASSEQWVYQETQYF
13	TRBV5-4	TRBJ2-1	CASSSEGLGEQFF